The clone carrying this TCR beta chain was seen more than once but under ten times. What it recognizes is unknown. The CDR3 has 14 amino acids. Trimming left V 6 bases short and J 4 bases short, with 15 bases between. The sample is drawn from a study of CD8+CD57+ T cells in acquired aplastic anemia. Across the whole study: Each DNA sample taken from sorted CD4+ and CD8+ cells came to 3 to 4 ug on average. Broader study findings: Patients and controls were not found to differ significantly in CD8+ Simpson's diversity. Researchers report that around 29 CD8+ CDR3 sequences appeared in both patients and controls.

TCR beta VDJ and CDR3 were profiled, and genomic DNA was the template. Via MiXCR, TCRdb re-called the reads, giving one row per CDR3 protein. The sample lists some 200,000 distinct CDR3 sequences, roughly 33% occurring once. V and J are TRBV12-3 or TRBV12-4 and TRBJ1-1; no firm D call. Sequences were obtained from sorted CD4+, CD8+, or CD8+CD57+ T cells (not recorded which) from PBMCs. The TCR originated in a human donor in good health, serving as a control. Here the CDR3 DNA reads TGTGCCAGCAGCCCTCTGGGAATGGTCACTGAAGCTTTCTTT. Protein sequence: CASSPLGMVTEAFF.